One sample yielded the 24 T cell receptor beta chains listed below, sequenced in a study of shared clonotypes between healthy human individuals. TCRdb keeps only in-frame clones here, not all; method: immunoSEQ multiplex PCR. The table shows over a million clones, with roughly 96% occurring only once. Sequenced material: naive CD4+ T cells sorted from blood. Subset defined: CD45RA+ positively selected. The receptors stem from a man between 25 and 39 years old in good health.

The chain combines TRBV7-9 with TRBJ2-6; perhaps D is TRBD1 or TRBD2 (5 bases each). CDR1 and CDR2 from the germline V gene are SEHNR and FQNEAQ (reference sequence). V was pared by 5 bases and J by 0 bases, with 14 bases between. This CDR3 region has 17 residues. CDR3 sequence reads: CASSPFPGSSGANVLTF. CDR3 sequence (DNA): TGTGCCAGCAGCCCTTTCCCAGGGAGCTCTGGGGCCAACGTCCTGACTTTC.

With respect to this clone: The same CDR3 can be traced to other DNA sequences in this sample. The chain links TRBV20-1 to TRBJ2-7; D not resolved. This CDR3 region has 10 residues. Germline CDR1 reads DFQATT; CDR2 reads SNEGSKA (reference sequence). V shed 5 bases and J shed 3 bases, with 5 bases lying between them. In DNA form, the CDR3 reads TGCAGTGCTCGAAGCTACGAGCAGTACTTC. Encoded protein: CSARSYEQYF.

The V and J genes are TRBV11-2 and TRBJ2-7; possibly TRBD1 for D (6 bases). CDR1 SGHAT and CDR2 FQNNGV come from the germline V gene. The CDR3 sequence is 14 residues long. V was pared by 0 bases and J by 2 bases, with 8 bases between. As DNA, the CDR3 is TGTGCCAGCAGCTTAGACCACAGGGCCTACGAGCAGTACTTC. Translating gives CASSLDHRAYEQYF.

The chain uses TRBV11-3 and TRBJ2-7; D could derive from TRBD1 or TRBD2 (5 bases each). This CDR3 is 19 amino acids long. Trimming cost V 5 bases and J 6 bases, with 32 bases left between them. Germline V gene data show CDR1 as SGHNT and CDR2 as YENEEA. The CDR3 nucleotides are TGTGCCAGCAGCCCAGGGCCGACGGGCAGGGACGGGACGATCGGCGAGCAGTACTTC. This translates into CASSPGPTGRDGTIGEQYF.

The V gene is TRBV5-4, the J gene TRBJ2-1, with 12 bases aligning to TRBD2. J was trimmed by 7 bases and V by 4 bases; bases with no gene match: 6. This CDR3 spans 15 amino acids. Germline values: CDR1 SGHNT, CDR2 YYREEE (reference sequence). The CDR3 reads CASSRPGLAGNEQFF. The CDR3 bases are TGTGCCAGCAGCAGACCGGGACTAGCGGGTAATGAGCAGTTCTTC.

This rearrangement joins TRBV7-9 to TRBJ2-3; D unclear. This CDR3 is built from 12 residues. The V gene lost 5 bases and the J gene lost 2 bases, with 5 bases spanning the gap. CDR1 is SEHNR, CDR2 FQNEAQ, per germline (reference sequence). CDR3 DNA sequence: TGTGCCAGCAGCCTACCCACAGATACGCAGTATTTT. Translating gives CASSLPTDTQYF.

This chain joins TRBV19 and TRBJ2-1, with TRBD2 identical over 10 bases. V trimming: 7 bases; J trimming: 1 base; junction bases outside the gene matches: 4. This CDR3 contains 15 residues. Germline CDR1 reads LNHDA; CDR2 reads SQIVND (reference sequence). The CDR3: CASTIAGGSYNEQFF. The CDR3 DNA is TGTGCCAGTACCATAGCGGGAGGTTCCTACAATGAGCAGTTCTTC. Together with reference TRBV19 and TRBJ2-1, the CDR3 gives the full variable domain: DGGITQSPKYLFRKEGQNVTLSCEQNLNHDAMYWYRQDPGQGLRLIYYSQIVNDFQKGDIAEGYSVSREKKESFPLTVTSAQKNPTAFYLCASTIAGGSYNEQFFGPGTRLTVL.

The gene calls are TRBV27 and TRBJ2-7; possibly TRBD2 for D (6 bases). The CDR3 runs 14 residues. Deletions cut 6 bases from V and 3 bases from J, with 15 bases between. Germline lookup yields CDR1 MNHEY and CDR2 SMNVEV (reference sequence). The CDR3 DNA is TGTGCCAGCAGACCCATCACGGGGGACTACGAGCAGTACTTC. This sequence encodes CASRPITGDYEQYF.

The rearrangement links TRBV6-1 to TRBJ2-3; 10 nucleotides line up with TRBD1. Germline V gene lookup returns CDR1 MNHNS and CDR2 SASEGT. J was trimmed by 6 bases and V by 2 bases; bases with no gene match: 8. The CDR3 has 16 residues. The CDR3 here is CASSEFMGQGRDTQYF. CDR3 DNA: TGTGCCAGCAGTGAATTTATGGGACAGGGGAGGGATACGCAGTATTTT.

The CDR3 loop is CASMKQGLTYEQYF. The CDR3 DNA is TGTGCCAGCATGAAACAGGGGCTTACCTACGAGCAGTACTTC. V is TRBV6-1 and J is TRBJ2-7; 7 nucleotides align to TRBD1. V trimming: 7 bases; J trimming: 2 bases; junction bases outside the gene matches: 8. This CDR3 has 14 amino acids. The germline gives CDR1 MNHNS, CDR2 SASEGT.

The chain employs TRBV10-3 and TRBJ2-7; 10 bases line up with TRBD2. Germline values: CDR1 ENHRY, CDR2 SYGVKD. CDR3 length: 16 residues. V lost 7 bases and J lost 8; bases outside the gene matches: 17. The DNA of the CDR3 is TGTGCCATCACTGGGACTAGCGCCATAATCCCTACGAAGCAGTACTTC. Translated: CAITGTSAIIPTKQYF.

V is TRBV27 and J is TRBJ2-7; D unclear. CDR1 and CDR2 (germline): MNHEY, SMNVEV (reference sequence). This CDR3 region has 13 residues. Trimming removed 3 bases from V and 3 bases from J, with 9 bases in between. The CDR3 spells CASSFAPGYEQYF. CDR3 DNA sequence: TGTGCCAGCAGTTTCGCCCCTGGCTACGAGCAGTACTTC.

The chain employs TRBV5-5 and TRBJ1-5, with D perhaps matching TRBD1 (6 bases). Trimming took off 3 bases at V and 4 bases at J, with 14 bases between the two ends. CDR1 is SGHKS, CDR2 YYEKEE, per germline (reference sequence). The length of the CDR3 is 15 residues. The CDR3 spells CASSSLQDRNQPQHF. The CDR3 DNA reads TGTGCCAGCAGCTCCCTTCAAGACAGGAATCAGCCCCAGCATTTT.

The chain uses TRBV19 and TRBJ2-1; D possibly uses TRBD1 or TRBD2 (5 bases each). The CDR3 sequence is 17 residues long. Germline V gene data show CDR1 as LNHDA and CDR2 as SQIVND (reference sequence). V dropped 0 bases and J dropped 9 bases, with 21 bases sitting between them. CDR3 nucleotides: TGTGCCAGTAGTATAGATCTTGAGGGGACCCTTTCAGGTGAGCAGTTCTTC. As protein: CASSIDLEGTLSGEQFF.

The V call is TRBV7-2, the J call TRBJ2-7; D remains ambiguous. Germline-derived CDR1 and CDR2 are SGHTA and FQGNSA. This CDR3 is 14 amino acids long. Trimming took off 1 base at V and 1 base at J, with 8 bases between the two ends. CDR3 in DNA: TGTGCCAGCAGCTTAGGTGCTGAATCCTACGAGCAGTACTTC. Amino acid sequence: CASSLGAESYEQYF. The full variable domain, rest sourced from reference TRBV7-2 and TRBJ2-7, is GAGVSQSPSNKVTEKGKDVELRCDPISGHTALYWYRQSLGQGLEFLIYFQGNSAPDKSGLPSDRFSAERTGGSVSTLTIQRTQQEDSAVYLCASSLGAESYEQYFGPGTRLTVT.

The rearrangement links TRBV18 to TRBJ2-7; D uncertain. Trimming took 8 bases from V and 5 from J, leaving 19 bases between them. Germline values: CDR1 KGHSH, CDR2 LQKENI. This CDR3 contains 14 residues. The DNA for the CDR3 is TGTGCCAGCGGCCCGGCGGTTCGCCGGGACGAGCAGTACTTC. This translates into CASGPAVRRDEQYF.

J is TRBJ1-5 and V is TRBV7-9; 9 bases are a match to TRBD1. V shed 4 bases, J shed 6 bases, and the junction held 4 bases outside the gene matches. The CDR3 is made up of 14 amino acids. Germline V lookup: CDR1 SEHNR, CDR2 FQNEAQ (reference sequence). CDR3 bases: TGTGCCAGCAGCTCTCACAGGGGGCTTCAGCCCCAGCATTTT. The encoded protein is CASSSHRGLQPQHF.

This chain joins TRBV18 and TRBJ1-1, with D perhaps matching TRBD1 (5 bases). The V end was cut by 5 bases, the J end by 8 bases, with 9 bases between. Germline V gene sequence: CDR1 KGHSH, CDR2 LQKENI. This CDR3 contains 11 residues. CDR3: CASSSRQEAFF. Written as DNA, the CDR3 is TGTGCCAGCTCATCCCGACAGGAAGCTTTCTTT.

This clone has a single count. The chain has TRBV18 and TRBJ2-1; the match to TRBD1 covers 9 bases. J was trimmed by 5 bases and V by 3 bases; bases with no gene match: 5. There are 15 residues in the CDR3. Per the germline V gene, CDR1 is KGHSH and CDR2 is LQKENI. CDR3 residues: CASSPGQGSNNEQFF. The CDR3 DNA is TGTGCCAGCTCACCGGGACAGGGTTCGAACAATGAGCAGTTCTTC.

The chain carries TRBV2 and TRBJ1-1, with D perhaps matching TRBD1 (5 bases). This CDR3 has 12 residues. Between the trimmed V and J ends, which lost 7 bases and 9 bases, there was a span of 15 bases. Germline V gene data show CDR1 as SNHLY and CDR2 as FYNNEI. The CDR3: CASNSRGDQAFF. In DNA form, the CDR3 reads TGTGCCAGCAACAGTCGAGGGGATCAAGCTTTCTTT.

The chain carries TRBV25-1 and TRBJ1-5, with D possibly being TRBD1 (5 bases). Trimming shortened V by 4 bases and J by 6 bases, and 13 bases separated the two germline ends. Germline assignment: CDR1 MGHDK and CDR2 SYGVNS. The CDR3 sequence is 14 residues long. The CDR3 DNA reads as TGTGCCAGCAGTGGAAGACAGATTCCTCAGCCCCAGCATTTT. The encoded protein is CASSGRQIPQPQHF.

This rearrangement joins TRBV6-5 to TRBJ2-1; D might be TRBD1 (6 bases). Germline V gene data show CDR1 as MNHEY and CDR2 as SVGAGI. The CDR3 is 14 amino acids. The germline V and J ends were trimmed by 0 bases and 7 bases, with 10 bases remaining between them. The CDR3 sequence is CASSYSRQGNEQFF. CDR3 nucleotides: TGTGCCAGCAGTTACTCTCGGCAGGGGAATGAGCAGTTCTTC.

This clone showed up just once. The chain combines TRBV19 with TRBJ1-5; D is ambiguous. With 9 bases removed from V and 3 bases from J, the gap between germline ends came to 12 bases. Germline CDR1 is LNHDA and CDR2 is SQIVND (reference sequence). The CDR3 is 13 amino acids. The CDR3 region has the DNA TGTGCCAGCGACGGCGGCATCAATCAGCCCCAGCATTTT. This sequence encodes CASDGGINQPQHF.

CDR3 sequence (DNA): TGTGCCAGCAGCCAACAGGGCTCTTATGGCTACACCTTC. As protein: CASSQQGSYGYTF. The chain links TRBV7-2 to TRBJ1-2; the D gene is possibly TRBD1 (6 bases). Trimming left V 5 bases short and J 5 bases short, with 12 bases between. CDR3 length: 13 residues. CDR1 SGHTA and CDR2 FQGNSA come from the germline V gene.